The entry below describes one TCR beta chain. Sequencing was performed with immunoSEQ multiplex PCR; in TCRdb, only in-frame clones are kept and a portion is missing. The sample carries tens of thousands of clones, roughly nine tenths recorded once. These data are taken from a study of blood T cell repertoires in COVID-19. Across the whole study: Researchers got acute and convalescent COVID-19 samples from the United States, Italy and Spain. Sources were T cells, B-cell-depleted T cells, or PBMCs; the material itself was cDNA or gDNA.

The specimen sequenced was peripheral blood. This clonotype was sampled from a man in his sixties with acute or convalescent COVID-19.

The CDR3 sequence: CANQGSSTDTQYF. The CDR3 DNA sequence: TGTGCCAACCAGGGGTCTAGCACAGATACGCAGTATTTT. The rearrangement uses TRBV2 and TRBJ2-3, with D possibly TRBD1 on 6 matching bases. V was clipped by 10 bases and J by 0 bases, with 11 bases between them. Germline CDR1 is SNHLY and CDR2 is FYNNEI. The CDR3 length is 13 residues.